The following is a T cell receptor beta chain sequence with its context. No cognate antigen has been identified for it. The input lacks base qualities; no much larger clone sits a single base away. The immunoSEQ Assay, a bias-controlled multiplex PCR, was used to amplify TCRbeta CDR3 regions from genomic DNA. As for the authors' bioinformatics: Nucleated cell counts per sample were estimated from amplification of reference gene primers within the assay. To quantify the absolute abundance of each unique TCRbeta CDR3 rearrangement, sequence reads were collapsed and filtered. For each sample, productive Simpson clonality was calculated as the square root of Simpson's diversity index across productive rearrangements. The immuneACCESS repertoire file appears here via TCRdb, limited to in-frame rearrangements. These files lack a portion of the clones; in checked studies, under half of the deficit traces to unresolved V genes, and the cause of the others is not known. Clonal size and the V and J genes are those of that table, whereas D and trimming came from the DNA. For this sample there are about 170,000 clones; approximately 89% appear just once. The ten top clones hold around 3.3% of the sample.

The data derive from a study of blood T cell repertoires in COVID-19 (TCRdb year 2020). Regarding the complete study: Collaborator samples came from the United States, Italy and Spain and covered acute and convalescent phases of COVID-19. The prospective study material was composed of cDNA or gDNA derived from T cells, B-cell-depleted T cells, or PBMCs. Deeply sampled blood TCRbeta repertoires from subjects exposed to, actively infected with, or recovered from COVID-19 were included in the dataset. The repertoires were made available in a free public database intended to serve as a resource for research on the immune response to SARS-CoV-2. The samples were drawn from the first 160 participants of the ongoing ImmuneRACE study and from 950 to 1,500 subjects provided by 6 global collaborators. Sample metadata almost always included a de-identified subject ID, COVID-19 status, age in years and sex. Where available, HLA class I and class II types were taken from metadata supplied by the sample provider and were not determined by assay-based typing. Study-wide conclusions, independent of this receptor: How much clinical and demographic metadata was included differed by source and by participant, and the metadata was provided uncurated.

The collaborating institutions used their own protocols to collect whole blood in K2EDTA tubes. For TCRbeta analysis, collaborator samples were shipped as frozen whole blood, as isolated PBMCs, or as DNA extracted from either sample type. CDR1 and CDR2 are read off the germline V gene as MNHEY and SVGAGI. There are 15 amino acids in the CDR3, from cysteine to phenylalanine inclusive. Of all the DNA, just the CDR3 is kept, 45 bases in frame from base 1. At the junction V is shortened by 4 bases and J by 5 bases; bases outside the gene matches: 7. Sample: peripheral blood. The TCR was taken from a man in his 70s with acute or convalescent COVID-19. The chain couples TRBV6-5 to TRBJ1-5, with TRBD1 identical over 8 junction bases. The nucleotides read TGTGCCAGCAGTTCGTCAGGGGGCACATATCAGCCCCAGCATTTT. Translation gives CASSSSGGTYQPQHF.